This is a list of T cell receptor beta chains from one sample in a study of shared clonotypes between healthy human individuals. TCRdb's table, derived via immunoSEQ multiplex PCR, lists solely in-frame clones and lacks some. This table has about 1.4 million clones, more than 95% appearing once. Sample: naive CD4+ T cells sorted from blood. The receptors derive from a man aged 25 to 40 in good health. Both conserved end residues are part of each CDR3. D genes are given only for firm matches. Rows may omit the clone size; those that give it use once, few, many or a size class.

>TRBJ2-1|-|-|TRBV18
TGTGCCAGCTCACCACTCGTGAGAACGGGCCGACACCCTGGGAACTACAATGAGCAGTTCTTC
CASSPLVRTGRHPGNYNEQFF
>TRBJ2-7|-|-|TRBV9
TGTGCCAGCAGCGTCCACGCAGGGTATTTCTACGAGCAGTACTTC
CASSVHAGYFYEQYF
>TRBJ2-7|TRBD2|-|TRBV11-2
TGTGCCAGCAGCTACGGACTAGCGGACACCTACGAGCAGTACTTC
CASSYGLADTYEQYF
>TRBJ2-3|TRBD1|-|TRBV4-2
TGTGCCAGCAGCCAAGAAGTAACAGGGGGCACAGATACGCAGTATTTT
CASSQEVTGGTDTQYF
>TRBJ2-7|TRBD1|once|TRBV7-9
TGTGCCAGCAGCTTAGACGGGGTGATAAGAAGGGACAGGCCCTACGAGCAGTACTTC
CASSLDGVIRRDRPYEQYF
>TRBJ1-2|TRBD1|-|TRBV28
TGTGCCAGCAGTCCCAGTGACAGGGGGAGAGGCTACACCTTC
CASSPSDRGRGYTF
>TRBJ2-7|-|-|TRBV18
TGTGCCAGCTCACCGGGCAGGGCCTACGAGCAGTACTTC
CASSPGRAYEQYF
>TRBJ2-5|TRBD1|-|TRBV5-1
TGCGCCAGCAGCCACGACAGGGAGCCAGAGACCCAGTACTTC
CASSHDREPETQYF
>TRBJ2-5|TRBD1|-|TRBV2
TGTGCCAGCAGTGGGAGGACAGGGCAAGAGACCCAGTACTTC
CASSGRTGQETQYF
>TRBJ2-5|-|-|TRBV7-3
TGTGCCAGCAGCATCCGGGAGTACCAAGAGACCCAGTACTTC
CASSIREYQETQYF
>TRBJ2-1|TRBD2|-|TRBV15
TGTGCCGCGCGATCTGGGACTAGCGGGAGCTCCTACAATGAGCAGTTCTTC
CAARSGTSGSSYNEQFF
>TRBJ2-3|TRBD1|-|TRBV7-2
TGTGCCAGCAGCACCCACAGGGGAGATACGCAGTATTTT
CASSTHRGDTQYF
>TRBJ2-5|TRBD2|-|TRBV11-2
TGTGCCAGCAGCCCATGGACTAGCGGGAGTGAGACCCAGTACTTC
CASSPWTSGSETQYF
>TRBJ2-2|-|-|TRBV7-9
TGTGCCAGCAGCTCTAGGGACGGGGGCGCCGGGGAGCTGTTTTTT
CASSSRDGGAGELFF
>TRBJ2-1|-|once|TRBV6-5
TGTGCCAGCAGTTACTCGCCGGTACAGAACAATGAGCAGTTCTTC
CASSYSPVQNNEQFF